The source of this TCR beta chain is a study of blood T cell repertoires in COVID-19. Turning to the study itself: Spain, Italy and the United States supplied samples that represented acute and convalescent COVID-19. T cells, B-cell-depleted T cells, or PBMCs provided the cDNA or gDNA that served as material.

This clone appeared a few times. TCRdb's copy holds only in-frame clones and misses some; the assay was immunoSEQ multiplex PCR. The sample consists of 55,000 or so clones, roughly 90% of them appearing once. The CDR3 spans 14 residues. Germline V lookup: CDR1 LNHDA, CDR2 SQIVND (reference sequence). The V gene lost 5 bases and the J gene lost 8 bases, with 16 bases spanning the gap. This chain uses TRBV19 with TRBJ2-1, with D possibly being TRBD2 (7 bases). The sample comprised peripheral blood. The TCR comes from a man in his 60s with active COVID-19. CDR3 sequence reads: CASSPRGGHDEQFF. CDR3 nucleotide sequence: TGTGCCAGTAGTCCCCGCGGGGGCCATGATGAGCAGTTCTTC. Combining the CDR3 with reference TRBV19 and TRBJ2-1 gives the whole variable domain DGGITQSPKYLFRKEGQNVTLSCEQNLNHDAMYWYRQDPGQGLRLIYYSQIVNDFQKGDIAEGYSVSREKKESFPLTVTSAQKNPTAFYLCASSPRGGHDEQFFGPGTRLTVL.